One T cell receptor (beta chain) is described in this entry. Its target is unknown. A second PCR, run for roughly 7 to 11 cycles, used a sample-barcoded 5' primer plus a J-beta primer mix. Template switching added a 12-random-nucleotide identifier to every cDNA molecule. Paired-end reads containing CDR3 totaled no fewer than 2.5 million for each sample. Using its own MiXCR run on the 5' RACE reads, TCRdb lists one record per CDR3 protein. The sample holds approximately 730,000 distinct CDR3 sequences, roughly 50% seen once. There are 13 residues in the CDR3. Trimming took off 6 bases at V and 14 bases at J, with 24 bases between the two ends. CDR1 is SQVTM and CDR2 is ANQGSEA in the germline V gene. This sample was taken from a study of blood T cells in healthy people across ages. General study points: Naive CD4+ cell counts and diversity both ran higher in long-lived than in aged donors.

Every sample yielded at least 6.5 million isolated PBMCs. This TCR was sampled from a man older than 75 in good health. The chain has TRBV29-1 and TRBJ2-3; perhaps TRBD2 as D (5 bases). The specimen was blood. The CDR3 nucleotides read TGCAGCGTCATGGCGGGTTTGAGCGGAGACGCGTATTTT. It is translated as CSVMAGLSGDAYF.